The rows below give T cell receptor beta chains drawn from one sample of a study of blood T cell repertoires in COVID-19. TCRdb's copy holds only in-frame clones and misses some; the assay was immunoSEQ multiplex PCR. The profile shows about half a million clones, roughly 89% of them singletons. The sample consisted of peripheral blood. These TCRs come from a man aged 18-30 years with COVID-19, enrolled during active disease. The CDR3 runs from the conserved cysteine through the conserved F or W. A D gene is named only where the DNA matches it firmly. Part of the rows lack a size; the others show once, few, many or a class for expanded clones.

clone size	D gene	J gene	V gene	CDR3 protein	CDR3 DNA
once	NA	TRBJ2-2	TRBV2	CASSFDRPVTGELFF	TGTGCCAGCAGTTTTGACAGACCCGTCACCGGGGAGCTGTTTTTT
NA	TRBD2	TRBJ2-2	TRBV19	CASSISGGADGELFF	TGTGCCAGTAGTATTAGCGGGGGGGCCGACGGGGAGCTGTTTTTT
NA	TRBD2	TRBJ2-7	TRBV28	CASSSPGLAGLYEQYF	TGTGCCAGCAGCTCACCCGGACTAGCGGGCCTCTACGAGCAGTACTTC
once	TRBD1	TRBJ1-2	TRBV19	CASGTGSGVGGYTF	TGTGCCAGCGGGACAGGGTCCGGAGTAGGTGGCTACACCTTC
NA	TRBD1	TRBJ1-1	TRBV10-3	CAISGHLVTGGGGEAFF	TGTGCCATCAGTGGTCACCTGGTAACAGGGGGCGGGGGTGAAGCTTTCTTT
few	TRBD1	TRBJ2-3	TRBV7-3	CASSFRRGPTDTQYF	TGTGCCAGCAGCTTTCGAAGGGGGCCCACAGATACGCAGTATTTT
few	TRBD2	TRBJ2-3	TRBV5-6	CASSFRTSGGRDTQYF	TGTGCCAGCAGCTTTAGGACTAGCGGGGGCCGGGATACGCAGTATTTT
NA	NA	TRBJ1-1	TRBV7-9	CASSLQGHTEAFF	TGTGCCAGCAGCTTGCAGGGGCACACTGAAGCTTTCTTT
NA	NA	TRBJ1-1	TRBV5-5	CASSPYLRRVNTEAFF	TGTGCCAGCAGCCCCTATCTCAGGAGGGTGAACACTGAAGCTTTCTTT
NA	TRBD2	TRBJ2-2	TRBV11-2	CASSLGGTSTGELFF	TGTGCCAGCAGCTTAGGAGGGACTAGCACCGGGGAGCTGTTTTTT
NA	NA	TRBJ1-2	TRBV3-1/TRBV3-2	CASSPSVRYHNYGYTF	TGTGCCAGCAGCCCTTCGGTGAGATACCACAACTATGGCTACACCTTC
NA	NA	TRBJ2-6	TRBV6-5	CASSEGAGANVLTF	TGTGCCAGCAGCGAGGGGGCTGGGGCCAACGTCCTGACTTTC
once	TRBD2	TRBJ2-1	TRBV19	CASSTGLAANNEQFF	TGTGCCAGTAGTACCGGACTAGCGGCGAACAATGAGCAGTTCTTC
NA	NA	TRBJ2-7	TRBV9	CASSVDIRTGSYEQYF	TGTGCCAGCAGCGTAGACATTAGAACAGGTTCCTACGAGCAGTACTTC
NA	TRBD1	TRBJ2-1	TRBV24-1	CATSGGQGRVYNEQFF	TGTGCCACCAGTGGGGGACAGGGACGAGTTTACAATGAGCAGTTCTTC
NA	NA	TRBJ2-2	TRBV7-9	CASSLEPGGELFF	TGTGCCAGCAGCCTCGAACCGGGTGGGGAGCTGTTTTTT
NA	NA	TRBJ2-7	TRBV6-1	CASSDISTDSYEQYF	TGTGCCAGCAGTGACATTTCAACAGACTCCTACGAGCAGTACTTC
NA	TRBD1	TRBJ2-7	TRBV6-5	CASSTRDRGNYEQYF	TGTGCCAGCAGTACCCGGGACAGGGGAAACTACGAGCAGTACTTC
NA	NA	TRBJ1-4	TRBV7-2	CASTGGATNEKLFF	TGTGCCAGCACCGGGGGGGCAACTAATGAAAAACTGTTTTTT
NA	TRBD1	TRBJ2-2	TRBV5-1	CASSPPGQPSGELFF	TGCGCCAGCAGCCCTCCGGGACAGCCCAGCGGGGAGCTGTTTTTT
NA	TRBD2	TRBJ2-5	TRBV18	CASSPQGGETQYF	TGTGCCAGCTCACCCCAGGGAGGGGAGACCCAGTACTTC
NA	TRBD2	TRBJ2-1	TRBV6-5	CASSYEGLANVPQFF	TGTGCCAGCAGTTACGAGGGACTAGCCAATGTTCCCCAGTTCTTC
NA	TRBD2	TRBJ2-7	TRBV7-6	CASSLARGTSGRTYEQYF	TGTGCCAGCAGCTTAGCGCGGGGGACTAGCGGGAGGACCTACGAGCAGTACTTC
once	TRBD1	TRBJ1-1	TRBV24-1	CATSDPRTGNTEAFF	TGTGCCACCAGTGACCCCCGGACAGGGAACACTGAAGCTTTCTTT
once	NA	TRBJ2-2	TRBV9	CASSVGEGRGFTGELFF	TGTGCCAGCAGCGTAGGGGAGGGCAGGGGTTTCACCGGGGAGCTGTTTTTT
NA	NA	TRBJ1-5	TRBV2	CASSDGGQGNQPQHF	TGTGCCAGCAGTGACGGGGGGCAGGGCAATCAGCCCCAGCATTTT
NA	TRBD1	TRBJ2-5	TRBV5-1	CASSTQGARGETQYF	TGCGCCAGCAGCACCCAGGGGGCAAGAGGGGAGACCCAGTACTTC
NA	NA	TRBJ2-1	TRBV11-2	CASSSRGGPFSYNEQFF	TGTGCCAGCAGCTCTAGGGGGGGGCCATTCTCCTACAATGAGCAGTTCTTC
NA	TRBD2	TRBJ2-5	TRBV7-2	CASSLGLAVETQYF	TGTGCCAGCAGCTTAGGTCTAGCGGTAGAGACCCAGTACTTC
NA	NA	TRBJ1-2	TRBV10-2	CASSVGKGYGYTF	TGCGCCAGCAGTGTGGGGAAGGGGTATGGCTACACCTTC
NA	TRBD1	TRBJ1-5	TRBV3-1/TRBV3-2	CASSQGTGGPYSNQPQHF	TGTGCCAGCAGCCAAGGGACAGGGGGACCCTATAGCAATCAGCCCCAGCATTTT
NA	NA	TRBJ1-5	TRBV27	CASSLVGRVDQPQHF	TGTGCCAGCAGTTTAGTCGGCAGGGTGGATCAGCCCCAGCATTTT
once	NA	TRBJ1-5	TRBV18	CASSPSGEPQHF	TGTGCCAGCTCCCCCTCCGGGGAGCCCCAGCATTTT
NA	TRBD2	TRBJ2-3	TRBV7-9	CASSRTSGRTDTQYF	TGTGCCAGCAGCCGGACTAGCGGGAGAACAGATACGCAGTATTTT
NA	TRBD1	TRBJ2-7	TRBV7-8	CASSLALSGGNYEQYF	TGTGCCAGCAGCTTAGCGTTATCAGGGGGAAACTACGAGCAGTACTTC
few	TRBD1	TRBJ1-2	TRBV5-1	CASSLRTGQNYGYTF	TGCGCCAGCAGCTTGCGGACAGGGCAGAACTATGGCTACACCTTC
NA	TRBD2	TRBJ2-1	TRBV6-5	CASTTSGGGEQFF	TGTGCCAGCACCACTAGCGGAGGAGGTGAGCAGTTCTTC
NA	NA	TRBJ2-1	TRBV7-7	CASPGTVSSYNEQFF	TGTGCTAGCCCCGGGACTGTTAGCTCCTACAATGAGCAGTTCTTC